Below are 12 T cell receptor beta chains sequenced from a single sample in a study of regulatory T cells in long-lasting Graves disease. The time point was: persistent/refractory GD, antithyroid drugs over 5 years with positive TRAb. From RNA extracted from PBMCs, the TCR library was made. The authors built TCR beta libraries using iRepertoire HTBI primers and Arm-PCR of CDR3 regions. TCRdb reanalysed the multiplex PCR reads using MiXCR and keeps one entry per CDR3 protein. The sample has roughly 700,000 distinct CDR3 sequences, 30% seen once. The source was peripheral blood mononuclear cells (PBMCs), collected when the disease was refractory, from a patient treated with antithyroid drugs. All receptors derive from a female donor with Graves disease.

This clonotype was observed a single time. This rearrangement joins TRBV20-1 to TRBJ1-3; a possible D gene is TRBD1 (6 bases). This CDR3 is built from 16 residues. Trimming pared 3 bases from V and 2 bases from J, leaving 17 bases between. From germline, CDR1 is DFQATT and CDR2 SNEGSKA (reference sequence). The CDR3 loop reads CSARDSLKHPGNTIYF. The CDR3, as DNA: TGCAGTGCTAGGGACAGCCTTAAACATCCTGGAAACACCATATATTTT.

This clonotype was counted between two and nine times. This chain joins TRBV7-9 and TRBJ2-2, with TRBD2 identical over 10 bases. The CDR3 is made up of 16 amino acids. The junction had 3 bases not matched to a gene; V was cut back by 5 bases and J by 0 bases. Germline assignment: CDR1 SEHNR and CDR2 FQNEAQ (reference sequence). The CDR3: CASSKLAGANTGELFF. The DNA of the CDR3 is TGTGCCAGCAGCAAGCTAGCGGGGGCGAACACCGGGGAGCTGTTTTTT.

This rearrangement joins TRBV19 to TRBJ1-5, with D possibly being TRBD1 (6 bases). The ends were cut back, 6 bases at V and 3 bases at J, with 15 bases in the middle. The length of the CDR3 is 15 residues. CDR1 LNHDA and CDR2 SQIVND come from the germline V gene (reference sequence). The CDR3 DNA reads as TGTGCCAGTAGATCGGACAGCAACCCCAATCAGCCCCAGCATTTT. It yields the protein CASRSDSNPNQPQHF.

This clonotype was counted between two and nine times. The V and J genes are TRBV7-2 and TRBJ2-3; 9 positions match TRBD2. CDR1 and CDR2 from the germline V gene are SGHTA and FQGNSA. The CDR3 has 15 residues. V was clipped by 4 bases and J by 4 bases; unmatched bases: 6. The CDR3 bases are TGTGCCAGCAGCTCAGGCGGGAGGGCCTCAGATACGCAGTATTTT. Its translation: CASSSGGRASDTQYF.

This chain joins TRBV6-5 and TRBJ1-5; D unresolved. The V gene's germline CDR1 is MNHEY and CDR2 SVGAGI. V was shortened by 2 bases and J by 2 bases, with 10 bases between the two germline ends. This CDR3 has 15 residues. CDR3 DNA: TGTGCCAGCAGTTACGGCCGGAATGGCAATCAGCCCCAGCATTTT. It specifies CASSYGRNGNQPQHF.

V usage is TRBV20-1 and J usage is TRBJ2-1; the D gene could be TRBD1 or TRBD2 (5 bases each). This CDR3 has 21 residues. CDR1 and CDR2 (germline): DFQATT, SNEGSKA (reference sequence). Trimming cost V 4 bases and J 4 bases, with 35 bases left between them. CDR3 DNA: TGCAGTGCTATTTACCGGGACCATCGACCGAGTGTGGCCTTACGATACAATGAGCAGTTCTTC. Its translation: CSAIYRDHRPSVALRYNEQFF.

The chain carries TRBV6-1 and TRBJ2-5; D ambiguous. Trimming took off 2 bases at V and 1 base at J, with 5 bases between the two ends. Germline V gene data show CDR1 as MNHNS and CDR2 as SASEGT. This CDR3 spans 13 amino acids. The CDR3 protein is CASSEPSQETQYF. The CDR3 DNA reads TGTGCCAGCAGTGAACCCAGCCAAGAGACCCAGTACTTC.

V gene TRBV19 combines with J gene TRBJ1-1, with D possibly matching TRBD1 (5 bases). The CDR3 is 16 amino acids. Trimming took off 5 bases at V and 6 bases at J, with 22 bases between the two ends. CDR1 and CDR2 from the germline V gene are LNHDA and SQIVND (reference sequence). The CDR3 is CASSHRLVSGGPEAFF. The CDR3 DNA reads TGTGCCAGTAGTCACCGCCTTGTTTCGGGGGGTCCTGAAGCTTTCTTT.

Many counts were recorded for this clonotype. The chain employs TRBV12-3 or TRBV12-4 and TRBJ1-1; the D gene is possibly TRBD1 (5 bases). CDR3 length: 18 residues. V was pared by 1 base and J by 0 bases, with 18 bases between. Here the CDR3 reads CASSLDTLGEGMNTEAFF. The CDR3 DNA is TGTGCCAGCAGTTTAGACACGTTGGGGGAAGGTATGAACACTGAAGCTTTCTTT.

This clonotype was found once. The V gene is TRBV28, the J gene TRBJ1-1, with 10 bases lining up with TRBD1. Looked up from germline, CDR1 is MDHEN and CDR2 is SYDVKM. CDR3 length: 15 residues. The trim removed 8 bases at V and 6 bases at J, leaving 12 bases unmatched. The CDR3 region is CASSPRDRGIAEAFF. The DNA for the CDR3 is TGTGCCAGCTCACCTCGGGACAGGGGCATTGCTGAAGCTTTCTTT.

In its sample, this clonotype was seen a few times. CDR3 sequence (DNA): TGCAGTGCTAGAGACCGGGACAGGGGGGCCAACGTCCTGACTTTC. It encodes CSARDRDRGANVLTF. The chain couples TRBV20-1 to TRBJ2-6, with 8 bases aligning to TRBD1. The germline CDR1 and CDR2 sequences are DFQATT and SNEGSKA (reference sequence). V gave up 0 bases and J gave up 4 bases; unmatched junction bases: 2. The CDR3 totals 15 residues.

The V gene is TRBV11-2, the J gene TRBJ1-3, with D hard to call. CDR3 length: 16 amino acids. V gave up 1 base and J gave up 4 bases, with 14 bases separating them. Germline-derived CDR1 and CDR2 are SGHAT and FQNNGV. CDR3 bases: TGTGCCAGCAGCTTAGGATCCCATGGTTCGGGAAACACCATATATTTT. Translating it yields CASSLGSHGSGNTIYF.